This entry features one T cell receptor (beta chain) sequence. The antigen is unknown. V was trimmed by 4 bases and J by 6 bases, leaving 12 bases between them. CDR1 and CDR2 (germline): WSHSY, SAAADI. This CDR3 has 13 amino acids. The data were taken from a study of T cell responses to AZD1222 COVID-19 vaccine. Study-level findings and limits: Vaccine-associated CD4 TCRs ranged over spike, dominating at 160-218 and 743-854. No repertoire was sampled before or during the peak T cell response, only after it.

Some clones are missing from TCRdb's copy, which holds only in-frame ones; the method was immunoSEQ multiplex PCR. The data hold 100,000 to 150,000 clones, with about 89% observed a single time. This chain connects TRBV10-2 to TRBJ1-2, with D tentatively TRBD1 (6 bases). Sequenced here: peripheral blood, sampled on day 0 of AZD1222 vaccination. The sequence was collected from an adult in good health. DNA of the CDR3: TGCGCCAGCAGTGGGGTTAACAGGGATGGCTACACCTTC. This gives the protein CASSGVNRDGYTF.